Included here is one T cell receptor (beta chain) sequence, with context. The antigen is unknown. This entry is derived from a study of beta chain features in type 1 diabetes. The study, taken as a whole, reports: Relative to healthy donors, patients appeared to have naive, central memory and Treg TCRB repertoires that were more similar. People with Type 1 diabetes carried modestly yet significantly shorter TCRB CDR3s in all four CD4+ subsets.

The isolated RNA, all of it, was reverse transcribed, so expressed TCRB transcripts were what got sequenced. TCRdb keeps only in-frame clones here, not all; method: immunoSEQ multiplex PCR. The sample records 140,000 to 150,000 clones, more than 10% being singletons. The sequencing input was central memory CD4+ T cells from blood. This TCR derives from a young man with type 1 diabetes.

The CDR3 loop is CASSLLGPLPDTQYF. As DNA, the CDR3 is TGTGCCAGCAGCCTTCTGGGGCCCCTGCCAGATACGCAGTATTTT. The genes are TRBV14 and TRBJ2-3, with D possibly matching TRBD1 (5 bases). Germline values: CDR1 SGHDN, CDR2 FVKESK. The V gene lost 4 bases and the J gene lost 4 bases, with 15 bases spanning the gap. CDR3 length: 15 residues.